The 15 T cell receptor beta chains below were found in one sample sequenced in a study of blood T cell repertoires in COVID-19. TCRdb keeps only in-frame clones here, not all; method: immunoSEQ multiplex PCR. Among around 150,000 clones listed, around 82% were seen once. Sequences were obtained from peripheral blood. Receptors were obtained from a woman aged 40 to 50 with COVID-19, enrolled during active disease.

The rearrangement links TRBV6-5 to TRBJ2-3; D is perhaps TRBD2 (6 bases). Germline V CDR1 and CDR2: MNHEY, SVGAGI. This CDR3 comprises 12 residues. Trimming shortened V by 5 bases and J by 11 bases, and 14 bases separated the two germline ends. The CDR3, as DNA: TGTGCCAGCAGTCGGGGCCCCGGGAGGCAGTATTTT. Translated, it gives CASSRGPGRQYF.

This chain uses TRBV2 with TRBJ1-1; 9 bases map to TRBD1. V dropped 6 bases and J dropped 6; count of bases not matched to a gene: 17. Germline V CDR1 and CDR2: SNHLY, FYNNEI. The CDR3 has 17 amino acids. The CDR3 sequence: CASSAWGTGSFSAEAFF. The CDR3 DNA reads as TGTGCCAGCAGCGCCTGGGGGACAGGGAGTTTTTCGGCTGAAGCTTTCTTT.

The J gene is TRBJ1-2, the V gene TRBV7-8, with D tentatively TRBD1 (5 bases). Trimming stripped 0 bases from V and 1 base from J, with 9 bases between. The CDR3 sequence is 15 residues long. Germline V gene data show CDR1 as SGHVS and CDR2 as FQNEAQ. The CDR3 nucleotides are TGTGCCAGCAGCTTAGCGGGGGGTGTTAACTATGGCTACACCTTC. Protein: CASSLAGGVNYGYTF. The variable domain in full, completed from reference TRBV7-8 and TRBJ1-2, reads GAGVSQSPRYKVAKRGQDVALRCDPISGHVSLFWYQQALGQGPEFLTYFQNEAQLDKSGLPSDRFFAERPEGSVSTLKIQRTQQEDSAVYLCASSLAGGVNYGYTFGSGTRLTVV.

This chain joins TRBV6-5 and TRBJ1-1; weak D call: TRBD1 (6 bases). The length of the CDR3 is 13 residues. Germline V gene data show CDR1 as MNHEY and CDR2 as SVGAGI. The V and J ends lost 9 bases and 2 bases respectively, with 13 bases between them. For the CDR3, the DNA is TGTGCCAGTAGGACAGACGGAAACACTGAAGCTTTCTTT. Protein: CASRTDGNTEAFF.

The chain combines TRBV18 with TRBJ1-1; no firm D call. V dropped 5 bases and J dropped 4 bases, with 17 bases sitting between them. Germline CDR1 reads KGHSH; CDR2 reads LQKENI. The CDR3 loop spans 15 amino acids. The CDR3, as DNA: TGTGCCAGCTCAGCCCAACCAGGAGCGGGCACTGAAGCTTTCTTT. Translated, it gives CASSAQPGAGTEAFF.

The chain employs TRBV7-9 and TRBJ2-5; 11 bases align to TRBD2. From germline, CDR1 is SEHNR and CDR2 FQNEAQ (reference sequence). This CDR3 comprises 15 residues. The ends lost 5 bases at V and 4 bases at J; junction bases unmatched: 6. CDR3: CASSPVAGGSETQYF. In DNA, the CDR3 is TGTGCCAGCAGCCCAGTAGCGGGAGGGTCAGAGACCCAGTACTTC.

This clone has just a few counts. The chain employs TRBV28 and TRBJ2-7; D might be TRBD2 (5 bases). The ends were cut back, 7 bases at V and 3 bases at J, with 19 bases in the middle. In germline, CDR1 is MDHEN, CDR2 SYDVKM. CDR3 length: 15 amino acids. CDR3 sequence (DNA): TGTGCCAGCATCCCTCGGGGATCCCTCTACTACGAGCAGTACTTC. Encoded protein: CASIPRGSLYYEQYF.

The chain couples TRBV14 to TRBJ2-2; D is uncertain. The V and J ends lost 3 bases and 6 bases respectively, with 17 bases between them. This CDR3 has 16 amino acids. Germline CDR1 SGHDN, CDR2 FVKESK. The CDR3 spells CASSQIRGYLAGELFF. CDR3 in DNA: TGTGCCAGCAGCCAGATCCGAGGTTATCTGGCCGGGGAGCTGTTTTTT.

This clone came up once. This chain connects TRBV2 to TRBJ1-6; D perhaps matches TRBD1 (6 bases). The CDR3 is 13 amino acids. Trimming cost V 7 bases and J 7 bases, with 11 bases left between them. Germline CDR1 reads SNHLY; CDR2 reads FYNNEI. CDR3 bases: TGTGCCAGCAAAAGGACAGAAAATTCACCCCTCCACTTT. Translation: CASKRTENSPLHF.

The chain carries TRBV27 and TRBJ2-5, with a tentative D call TRBD2 (6 bases). CDR1 and CDR2 from the germline V gene are MNHEY and SMNVEV (reference sequence). The CDR3 is 14 residues long. V was clipped by 6 bases and J by 5 bases, with 16 bases between them. CDR3 bases: TGTGCCAGCAGCTCCCGGGACGGAGGGGAGACCCAGTACTTC. The encoded protein is CASSSRDGGETQYF.

The chain carries TRBV5-4 and TRBJ1-2, with TRBD1 matching 10 bases. V lost 0 bases to trimming and J lost 10 bases; unmatched junction nucleotides: 9. Per germline, CDR1 SGHNT and CDR2 YYREEE (reference sequence). The CDR3 totals 15 residues. CDR3 sequence: CASSLGGQGINYYTF. The DNA for the CDR3 is TGTGCCAGCAGCTTGGGGGGACAGGGGATTAATTACTACACCTTC.

The gene calls are TRBV12-3 or TRBV12-4 and TRBJ2-7; TRBD2 might be the D (5 bases). The CDR3 has 13 amino acids. V lost 3 bases and J 0 bases, leaving 6 bases between the germline ends. CDR3 bases: TGTGCCAGCAGTTTCGGACTCTCCTACGAGCAGTACTTC. This encodes CASSFGLSYEQYF.

V is TRBV5-6 and J is TRBJ1-6; D is undetermined. CDR3 length: 11 residues. Trimming removed 4 bases from V and 7 bases from J, with 3 bases in between. Germline loops: CDR1 SGHDT, CDR2 YYEEEE. Written as DNA, the CDR3 is TGTGCCAGCAGCCGGAATTCACCCCTCCACTTT. Translating gives CASSRNSPLHF.

The chain recombines TRBV5-1 with TRBJ1-2, with D hard to call. V lost 4 bases and J lost 8, with 12 bases in between. The V gene's germline CDR1 is SGHRS and CDR2 YFSETQ. The CDR3 runs to 12 residues. The CDR3 DNA follows: TGCGCCAGCAGCGTCGAGGGAATAGGCTACACCTTC. It codes for CASSVEGIGYTF.

The V and J genes are TRBV27 and TRBJ2-7; possibly TRBD1 for D (6 bases). The V gene's germline CDR1 is MNHEY and CDR2 SMNVEV (reference sequence). The length of the CDR3 is 11 residues. V was trimmed by 6 bases and J by 6 bases, leaving 9 bases between them. The CDR3 bases are TGTGCCAGCAGGGGGGCCGGCGAGCAGTACTTC. It translates to CASRGAGEQYF.